Presented here are 20 T cell receptor beta chains from one specimen sequenced in a study of T cell repertoires in cytomegalovirus infection. TCRdb reprocessed the reads with MiXCR, giving one entry per CDR3 protein. The table has about 300,000 distinct CDR3 sequences, 9.6% seen once. Sequencing was performed on PBMCs. Receptor source: a human donor in good health (CMV status not recorded). Some clones in this sample may be carry-over from other donors' samples.

This clonotype was detected many times. The rearrangement joins TRBV5-4 to TRBJ1-1; D is possibly TRBD1 (6 bases). The V gene lost 10 bases and the J gene lost 5 bases, with 15 bases spanning the gap. The CDR3 totals 12 residues. Germline V gene data show CDR1 as SGHNT and CDR2 as YYREEE (reference sequence). Written as DNA, the CDR3 is TGTGCCCTAGAGGGGGTTGGGACTGAAGCTTTCTTT. Protein sequence: CALEGVGTEAFF.

This clonotype appeared many times. The gene calls are TRBV6-2 or TRBV6-3 and TRBJ2-4; 8 positions agree with TRBD2. The length of the CDR3 is 13 residues. J was trimmed by 7 bases and V by 6 bases; bases with no gene match: 5. Germline V gene sequence: CDR1 MNHEY, CDR2 SVGEGT. The CDR3, as DNA: TGTGCCAGCAGCCGGGGGGGGGAGAACATTCAGTACTTC. This gives the protein CASSRGGENIQYF.

This clonotype was seen a handful of times. This rearrangement joins TRBV6-6 to TRBJ1-4; TRBD1 might be the D (6 bases). Germline V lookup: CDR1 MNHNY, CDR2 SVGAGI (reference sequence). Between the trimmed V and J ends, which lost 6 bases and 5 bases, there was a span of 13 bases. The CDR3 loop spans 14 amino acids. CDR3 sequence (DNA): TGTGCCAGCAGACCGTCAGGGGAAAATGAAAAACTGTTTTTT. It translates to CASRPSGENEKLFF.

Many counts were recorded for this clonotype. The rearrangement joins TRBV9 to TRBJ1-2; the match to TRBD1 covers 8 bases. The trim removed 0 bases at V and 1 base at J, leaving 11 bases unmatched. Germline CDR1 is SGDLS and CDR2 is YYNGEE. The length of the CDR3 is 18 residues. The CDR3 DNA reads TGTGCCAGCAGCGTAGCAGCCCCCTGGACAGGGATTAACTATGGCTACACCTTC. It translates to CASSVAAPWTGINYGYTF.

As to this clonotype: With a much larger clone just one base away, this may be a read error. V and J are TRBV20-1 and TRBJ2-4; possibly TRBD2 for D (5 bases). The V gene lost 0 bases and the J gene lost 2 bases, with 11 bases spanning the gap. Germline V gene lookup returns CDR1 DFQATT and CDR2 SNEGSKA (reference sequence). The CDR3 has 15 residues. This chain's CDR3 is CSARDSSGTKNIQYF. In DNA, the CDR3 is TGCAGTGCTAGAGATTCATCGGGGACCAAAAACATTCAGTACTTC.

This clonotype was seen a few times. This chain connects TRBV29-1 to TRBJ1-1; TRBD1 is a possible D gene (5 bases). This CDR3 has 14 residues. Trimming pared 4 bases from V and 1 base from J, leaving 13 bases between. Per germline, CDR1 SQVTM and CDR2 ANQGSEA. CDR3: CSVGGHSGNTEAFF. The CDR3 region has the DNA TGCAGCGTTGGAGGACATTCCGGGAACACTGAAGCTTTCTTT.

V is TRBV20-1 and J is TRBJ1-4; D not resolved. Germline V gene data show CDR1 as DFQATT and CDR2 as SNEGSKA (reference sequence). The CDR3 runs 15 residues. Trimming pared 0 bases from V and 7 bases from J, leaving 15 bases between. The CDR3 coding sequence is TGCAGTGCTAGAGAACCGGCGGGGTTTTCTGAAAAACTGTTTTTT. Translation gives CSAREPAGFSEKLFF.

This clonotype has at least ten counts. V usage is TRBV6-2 or TRBV6-3 and J usage is TRBJ1-6; 7 bases line up with TRBD1. CDR1 is MNHEY, CDR2 SVGEGT, per germline. V lost 6 bases, J lost 7 bases, and 6 bases stayed unmatched. The CDR3 runs 14 residues. The CDR3 DNA follows: TGTGCCAGCAGCCAGGGACAGTTCAATTCACCCCTCCACTTT. Protein sequence: CASSQGQFNSPLHF.

This clonotype has ten or more counts. The rearrangement uses TRBV7-2 and TRBJ1-3; D is unclear. The V end was cut by 4 bases, the J end by 0 bases, with 13 bases between. The V gene's germline CDR1 is SGHTA and CDR2 FQGNSA. The CDR3 extends over 16 amino acids. CDR3 amino acids: CASSSGGAGSGNTIYF. In DNA form, the CDR3 reads TGTGCCAGCAGCTCCGGAGGTGCAGGCTCTGGAAACACCATATATTTT.

This clonotype occurred many times. The V and J genes are TRBV6-2 or TRBV6-3 and TRBJ1-1; perhaps TRBD1 as D (6 bases). V dropped 7 bases and J dropped 0 bases, with 15 bases sitting between them. CDR1 and CDR2 (germline): MNHEY, SVGEGT. This CDR3 has 15 amino acids. DNA for the CDR3: TGTGCCAGCAAATTTCCAGGGGAAATGAACACTGAAGCTTTCTTT. It is translated as CASKFPGEMNTEAFF.

This sequence joins TRBV7-2 and TRBJ2-5; D remains ambiguous. V was trimmed by 4 bases and J by 5 bases, leaving 8 bases between them. Germline CDR1 reads SGHTA; CDR2 reads FQGNSA. The CDR3 covers 12 residues. CDR3 nucleotide sequence: TGTGCCAGCAGCTCATACCTGGAGACCCAGTACTTC. It encodes CASSSYLETQYF.

The rearrangement links TRBV28 to TRBJ1-2, with 8 bases aligning to TRBD1. CDR1 MDHEN and CDR2 SYDVKM come from the germline V gene. Losses at the gene ends were 5 bases for V and 2 bases for J; bases not matched to a gene: 10. The CDR3 consists of 16 residues. In nucleotides, the CDR3 is TGTGCCAGCAGTGGCTCGGACAGGGAGGGGAACTATGGCTACACCTTC. Its protein product is CASSGSDREGNYGYTF.

In its sample, this clonotype was seen many times. The chain couples TRBV12-3 or TRBV12-4 to TRBJ2-7; tentatively, D is TRBD2 (5 bases). The CDR3 runs 12 residues. The V end was cut by 2 bases, the J end by 4 bases, with 6 bases between. CDR3 nucleotides: TGTGCCAGCAGTTTATCGGGGTACGAGCAGTACTTC. The encoded protein is CASSLSGYEQYF.

This chain uses TRBV20-1 with TRBJ2-5, with D possibly called TRBD1 or TRBD2 (6 bases each). Germline-derived CDR1 and CDR2 are DFQATT and SNEGSKA (reference sequence). V was cut by 4 bases and J by 2 bases, with 14 bases left in between. The CDR3 runs to 14 residues. The CDR3 reads CSAIRGGGQETQYF. CDR3 DNA sequence: TGCAGTGCTATCAGGGGTGGAGGGCAAGAGACCCAGTACTTC.

This clonotype was observed at least ten times. The CDR3 DNA follows: TGTGCCAGTAGTTCAAACCTTCATTGGAGACGAGGCTACACCTTC. Its protein product is CASSSNLHWRRGYTF. The chain uses TRBV19 and TRBJ1-2; D remains ambiguous. V lost 5 bases and J lost 8, with 21 bases in between. The germline CDR1 and CDR2 sequences are LNHDA and SQIVND (reference sequence). The CDR3 sequence is 15 residues long.

This clonotype was detected many times. A much bigger clone sits one base away, suggesting this may be a read error. The chain carries TRBV3-1 and TRBJ1-1; no reliable D call. Germline CDR1 LGHDT, CDR2 YNNKEL (reference sequence). Trimming removed 4 bases from V and 1 base from J, with 7 bases in between. CDR3 length: 13 amino acids. CDR3 in amino acids: CASSLPPNTEAFF. The CDR3 nucleotides are TGTGCCAGCAGCCTCCCACCGAACACTGAAGCTTTCTTT.

This clonotype was counted ten times or more. The rearrangement links TRBV7-2 to TRBJ2-1, with 9 bases identical to TRBD2. CDR1 and CDR2 from the germline V gene are SGHTA and FQGNSA. The CDR3 totals 15 residues. The junction had 5 bases not matched to a gene; V was cut back by 3 bases and J by 5 bases. CDR3 protein: CASSFGGGGNNEQFF. DNA of the CDR3: TGTGCCAGCAGCTTCGGCGGGGGGGGAAACAATGAGCAGTTCTTC.

V usage is TRBV6-4 and J usage is TRBJ2-2, with a possible D match to TRBD2 (5 bases). Between the trimmed V and J ends, which lost 5 bases and 7 bases, there was a span of 14 bases. The CDR3 has 14 residues. Germline CDR1 MRHNA, CDR2 SNTAGT. This CDR3 is CASSRLAEVGELFF. The CDR3 nucleotides read TGTGCCAGCAGTAGGCTAGCAGAAGTCGGGGAGCTGTTTTTT.

Ten or more counts support this clonotype. The rearrangement joins TRBV20-1 to TRBJ2-1; 8 bases line up with TRBD2. This CDR3 comprises 14 residues. The germline CDR1 and CDR2 sequences are DFQATT and SNEGSKA (reference sequence). V lost 4 bases to trimming and J lost 7 bases; unmatched junction nucleotides: 9. The chain's CDR3 is CSATKAGEWNEQFF. The CDR3 DNA follows: TGCAGTGCTACCAAAGCGGGGGAGTGGAATGAGCAGTTCTTC.

Many counts were recorded for this clonotype. The chain employs TRBV28 and TRBJ2-7, with D perhaps matching TRBD2 (6 bases). The CDR3 is 18 residues long. The V gene lost 5 bases and the J gene lost 9 bases, with 32 bases spanning the gap. Germline loops: CDR1 MDHEN, CDR2 SYDVKM. The CDR3 here is CASSPDLQWTFSNGGQYF. The CDR3 nucleotides are TGTGCCAGCAGTCCGGACCTACAGTGGACGTTTTCCAACGGGGGGCAGTACTTC.